The 21 T cell receptor beta chains below come from one sample, sequenced in a study of regulatory T cells in long-lasting Graves disease. Noted time point: newly diagnosed GD, antithyroid drugs for less than 3 months. The TCR library was made from RNA that had been extracted from PBMCs in TRIzol. Arm-PCR with iRepertoire HTBI primers amplified the CDR3 regions for these TCR beta libraries. MiXCR, applied by TCRdb to the multiplex PCR reads, yields one record per CDR3 protein. The sample comprises about 530,000 distinct CDR3 sequences, about 16% of which are singletons, and approximately 25% rests with the top ten. This sample was also put to use in a study of T cells in Graves' hyperthyroidism and ophthalmopathy.

The sequenced sample was peripheral blood mononuclear cells (PBMCs), obtained at new diagnosis, from a patient treated with antithyroid drugs. These receptors originate from a woman aged 35-60 years with Graves disease.

This clonotype was counted many times. This chain connects TRBV30 to TRBJ1-2, with D unclear. Germline CDR1 reads GTSNPN; CDR2 reads SVGIG (reference sequence). Trimming stripped 7 bases from V and 5 bases from J, with 20 bases between. The CDR3 runs to 14 residues. CDR3 region: CALVTAVWRYGYTF. The CDR3 nucleotides read TGTGCCTTAGTGACGGCAGTATGGAGATATGGCTACACCTTC.

This sequence joins TRBV12-3 or TRBV12-4 and TRBJ2-1, with 15 nucleotides matching TRBD2. Trimming removed 6 bases from V and 9 bases from J; junction bases left unmatched: 24. The CDR3 is 21 residues long. The CDR3 DNA sequence: TGTGCCAGCAGAGCCGAGGCGGATTGGAAAGGACTAGCGGGGGGGCTAAGTGAGCAGTTCTTC. The encoded protein is CASRAEADWKGLAGGLSEQFF.

This clonotype has just a few counts. J is TRBJ2-1 and V is TRBV29-1, with D tentatively TRBD2 (6 bases). The V end was cut by 6 bases, the J end by 5 bases, with 11 bases between. Germline CDR1 reads SQVTM; CDR2 reads ANQGSEA. CDR3 length: 12 amino acids. CDR3 protein: CSVGTFNNEQFF. In DNA, the CDR3 is TGCAGCGTCGGGACTTTTAACAATGAGCAGTTCTTC.

Only a few counts were recorded for this clonotype. This sequence joins TRBV6-1 and TRBJ1-1; D gene uncertain. The germline V and J ends were trimmed by 9 bases and 7 bases, with 9 bases remaining between them. Germline values: CDR1 MNHNS, CDR2 SASEGT. The CDR3 spans 10 residues. CDR3 in amino acids: CARRRFEAFF. DNA of the CDR3: TGTGCCAGAAGAAGATTTGAAGCTTTCTTT.

This clonotype was seen a few times. V is TRBV4-1 and J is TRBJ2-5, with 7 positions matching TRBD2. Germline V gene sequence: CDR1 MGHRA, CDR2 YSYEKL. This CDR3 is 16 amino acids long. V shed 6 bases, J shed 2 bases, and the junction held 12 bases outside the gene matches. CDR3 in amino acids: CASSLTPGRAQETQYF. In DNA, the CDR3 is TGCGCCAGCAGTCTCACCCCGGGGAGGGCTCAAGAGACCCAGTACTTC.

Only a few counts were recorded for this clonotype. The chain employs TRBV2 and TRBJ2-1, with 13 bases lining up with TRBD2. This CDR3 region has 17 residues. CDR1 and CDR2 from the germline V gene are SNHLY and FYNNEI. The J segment lost 7 bases and the V segment lost 6 bases, leaving 12 bases of the junction unmatched. The CDR3 DNA is TGTGCCAGCAGACTACCCCGCGGGACTAGCGGGGAGAATGAGCAGTTCTTC. Amino acid sequence: CASRLPRGTSGENEQFF. The full variable domain, rest sourced from reference TRBV2 and TRBJ2-1, is EPEVTQTPSHQVTQMGQEVILRCVPISNHLYFYWYRQILGQKVEFLVSFYNNEISEKSEIFDDQFSVERPDGSNFTLKIRSTKLEDSAMYFCASRLPRGTSGENEQFFGPGTRLTVL.

In regard to this clonotype: A much larger clone lies one base from this, so it may be a read error. This sequence joins TRBV7-8 and TRBJ2-7, with 9 positions matching TRBD1. The V gene end was trimmed by 5 bases and the J gene end by 5 bases; junction bases not matched to a gene: 7. The germline V gene has CDR1 SGHVS and CDR2 FQNEAQ. This CDR3 is built from 14 residues. CDR3 bases: TGTGCCAGCAGCGCCGGGACAGGGCGACACGAGCAGTACTTC. Encoded protein: CASSAGTGRHEQYF.

The V and J genes are TRBV19 and TRBJ2-7; D is possibly TRBD1 or TRBD2 (6 bases each). This CDR3 region has 13 residues. Germline V CDR1 and CDR2: LNHDA, SQIVND (reference sequence). V was clipped by 10 bases and J by 2 bases, with 15 bases between them. CDR3 nucleotide sequence: TGTGCCACCTCCGACGGGGGCACCTACGAGCAGTACTTC. Protein product: CATSDGGTYEQYF.

This clonotype was seen many times. The chain is built from TRBV7-9 and TRBJ1-1; weak D call: TRBD1 (5 bases). CDR3 length equals 12 residues. Germline CDR1 is SEHNR and CDR2 is FQNEAQ (reference sequence). V dropped 11 bases and J dropped 4 bases, with 14 bases sitting between them. The CDR3 here is CAFRGSGTEAFF. CDR3 sequence (DNA): TGTGCCTTCCGGGGGTCGGGCACTGAAGCTTTCTTT.

Many counts were recorded for this clonotype. The V gene is TRBV7-3, the J gene TRBJ1-1; 9 bases are shared with TRBD1. The CDR3 spans 15 residues. V was clipped by 4 bases and J by 1 base; unmatched bases: 4. CDR1 and CDR2 (germline): SGHTA, FQGTGA. The CDR3 nucleotides read TGTGCCAGCAGCTACAGGGGGCTCGGGAACACTGAAGCTTTCTTT. This gives the protein CASSYRGLGNTEAFF.

This clonotype was recorded at least ten times. The V call is TRBV11-3, the J call TRBJ2-2; D unresolved. There are 15 residues in the CDR3. Germline assignment: CDR1 SGHNT and CDR2 YENEEA. Trimming cost V 0 bases and J 7 bases, with 12 bases left between them. The CDR3: CASSLDFVRGGELFF. CDR3 sequence (DNA): TGTGCCAGCAGCTTAGATTTTGTTCGCGGCGGGGAGCTGTTTTTT.

About this clonotype itself: Given a much more abundant clone one base away, this may be a read error. This rearrangement joins TRBV7-3 to TRBJ2-7; perhaps TRBD1 as D (5 bases). V was pared by 5 bases and J by 5 bases, with 13 bases between. There are 13 residues in the CDR3. Germline-derived CDR1 and CDR2 are SGHTA and FQGTGA. CDR3 sequence reads: CASSQAGPDEQYF. The CDR3 DNA sequence: TGTGCCAGCAGCCAAGCAGGGCCCGACGAGCAGTACTTC.

V usage is TRBV6-1 and J usage is TRBJ2-6; 7 bases agree with TRBD1. The CDR3 has 19 amino acids. Germline V gene sequence: CDR1 MNHNS, CDR2 SASEGT. J was trimmed by 4 bases and V by 2 bases; bases with no gene match: 14. The CDR3 coding sequence is TGTGCCAGCAGTGAACCCCTCAAAAGGGTGACAGGGGGGGCCAACGTCCTGACTTTC. It translates to CASSEPLKRVTGGANVLTF.

CDR3 nucleotides: TGTGCCAGCAGTGCTTCGAGGGGGATAGGTAACTATGGCTACACCTTC. Translation gives CASSASRGIGNYGYTF. The rearrangement links TRBV28 to TRBJ1-2; D is possibly TRBD1 (6 bases). Trimming shortened V by 5 bases and J by 1 base, and 17 bases separated the two germline ends. Germline V gene data show CDR1 as MDHEN and CDR2 as SYDVKM. The CDR3 runs to 16 residues.

There are many counts of this clonotype. The genes are TRBV2 and TRBJ2-3; TRBD1 matches at 9 bases. J was trimmed by 6 bases and V by 2 bases; bases with no gene match: 9. The CDR3 is 16 amino acids. Germline V gene sequence: CDR1 SNHLY, CDR2 FYNNEI. CDR3 sequence (DNA): TGTGCCAGCAGTGAACAGACAGGGGGGGTAAGGGATACGCAGTATTTT. Translating it yields CASSEQTGGVRDTQYF.

This clonotype was observed many times. This chain links TRBV2 with TRBJ1-1; TRBD1 matches 8 bases. V was pared by 2 bases and J by 6 bases, with 2 bases of the junction left unmatched. This CDR3 is built from 13 residues. Germline V gene data show CDR1 as SNHLY and CDR2 as FYNNEI. CDR3 sequence: CASSEQGAAEAFF. In nucleotides, the CDR3 is TGTGCCAGCAGTGAACAGGGGGCGGCTGAAGCTTTCTTT.

This chain uses TRBV6-1 with TRBJ1-6; the match to TRBD1 covers 9 bases. The V and J ends lost 6 bases and 0 bases, in that order; junction bases with no gene match: 9. Germline values: CDR1 MNHNS, CDR2 SASEGT. The length of the CDR3 is 18 residues. CDR3 loop: CASRARQGEFSYNSPLHF. CDR3 coding DNA: TGTGCCAGCAGAGCGAGACAGGGGGAGTTCTCCTATAATTCACCCCTCCACTTT.

There are many counts of this clonotype. V is TRBV2 and J is TRBJ1-2; 9 bases are a match to TRBD1. V was clipped by 3 bases and J by 2 bases; unmatched bases: 1. Germline loops: CDR1 SNHLY, CDR2 FYNNEI. CDR3 size: 14 residues. The CDR3, as DNA: TGTGCCAGCAGTGATGGACAGGGGAACTATGGCTACACCTTC. Its protein is CASSDGQGNYGYTF. Full variable domain (missing parts from reference TRBV2 and TRBJ1-2): EPEVTQTPSHQVTQMGQEVILRCVPISNHLYFYWYRQILGQKVEFLVSFYNNEISEKSEIFDDQFSVERPDGSNFTLKIRSTKLEDSAMYFCASSDGQGNYGYTFGSGTRLTVV.

The chain links TRBV19 to TRBJ2-7, with 11 positions matching TRBD1. J gave up 0 bases and V 4 bases, and 8 bases lay outside the gene matches. The CDR3 spans 17 residues. The germline V gene has CDR1 LNHDA and CDR2 SQIVND (reference sequence). The CDR3 DNA follows: TGTGCCAGTAGTACTCCTCCGGGGACAGGGGGCTCCTACGAGCAGTACTTC. Its translation: CASSTPPGTGGSYEQYF.

This clonotype came up a few times. The genes are TRBV7-2 and TRBJ2-7, with 8 nucleotides matching TRBD2. The V gene end was trimmed by 2 bases and the J gene end by 2 bases; junction bases not matched to a gene: 5. Germline-derived CDR1 and CDR2 are SGHTA and FQGNSA. The CDR3 is 15 residues long. DNA of the CDR3: TGTGCCAGCAGCTTATTGGCGGGGGGAGCCTACGAGCAGTACTTC. It specifies CASSLLAGGAYEQYF.

This rearrangement joins TRBV24-1 to TRBJ2-5; unclear D gene. Germline V gene sequence: CDR1 KGHDR, CDR2 SFDVKD. Between the trimmed V and J ends, which lost 3 bases and 5 bases, there was a span of 12 bases. The CDR3 length is 14 residues. CDR3 sequence: CATSDPIAGETQYF. The CDR3 bases are TGTGCCACCAGTGATCCAATAGCCGGGGAGACCCAGTACTTC.